This T cell receptor beta chain originates from a study of CXCR4 blockade with PD-1 therapy in pancreatic cancer (dated by TCRdb to the late 2010s). Regarding the research as a whole: The study analyzed resected pancreatic ductal adenocarcinoma using multiplex immunohistochemistry and TCRbeta immunosequencing, along with ex vivo slice culture to test PD-1 and CXCR4 blockade. Two geographically distinct regions were TCR-sequenced from each of a handful of tumors to assess intratumoral heterogeneity. The study at large found these results: A strong correlation was found between amino acid clone frequency and the number of distinct nucleotide rearrangements encoding each amino acid clone, suggesting convergent selection by common tumor antigens. Because only TCRbeta chains were sequenced, true antigen-specificity overlap among the convergent dominant clones remained unconfirmed, awaiting paired alpha-beta single-cell sequencing. Tumors showed clonal expansion, with mean productive clonality approximately 0.15 versus 0.05 in healthy blood, but clonality did not correlate with survival.

Extracted DNA was used for immunosequencing of TCRbeta CDR3 regions with the immunoSEQ Assay at Adaptive Biotechnologies. Processing in the source paper ran as follows. To measure the absolute abundance of each unique TCRbeta CDR3, the sequences were collapsed and filtered. Clonality was calculated as 1 minus Pielou's evenness, using only productive in-frame rearrangements. For regional overlap, the top 100 nucleotide rearrangements were followed across paired samples, and the Morisita index was used to compare paired samples against unrelated samples. The immunoSEQ Rearrangement Details tool was used to assess convergence of nucleotide rearrangements onto identical amino acid sequences. Not all clones reach the TCRdb copy of this immuneACCESS table, which keeps in-frame sequences only. Checked studies attribute under half of the gap to unresolved V genes and leave the rest unexplained. That table supplies the V and J calls and clone size; D and trimming were determined from the DNA. This sample holds around 15,000 clones; 72% were observed only once. Under 7.5% of the sample is in the top ten clones.

Taken from the germline V gene (reference sequence), the CDR1 and CDR2 loops are LNHNV and YYDKDF. The CDR3 goes from the cysteine to the phenylalanine over 16 residues. Only the CDR3 DNA stays, 48 bases, in frame from base 1. The junction shows trimming of 3 bases on V and 4 bases on J, and the gene matches do not reach 7 bases of it. None of the patients whose archived tumor blocks were used had received neoadjuvant therapy prior to resection. In the preserved-tissue arm, the study used 30 to 35 surgical resection samples taken from over 20 pancreatic ductal adenocarcinoma patients who had not previously been treated. For the resection arm, ten 5-micron curls of FFPE tumor adjacent to the multiplex immunohistochemistry slide were used for DNA extraction. As regards this clone: Its recognized antigen is unknown. No much larger clone exists at a distance of one base, and base qualities are not known.

The V and J genes are TRBV15 and TRBJ2-1, and TRBD1 aligns with 9 junction nucleotides. The receptor's source is a human donor with pancreatic ductal adenocarcinoma. Sequencing was done on a sample of tumor tissue. The bases read TGTGCCACCAGCAGCACCGGGACAGGGAAGTACAATGAGCAGTTCTTC. Its translation is CATSSTGTGKYNEQFF.